This T cell receptor beta chain was retrieved from a study of shared clonotypes between healthy human individuals. Clones were read by immunoSEQ multiplex PCR, and TCRdb kept only the in-frame ones, dropping some. The table has roughly 2.1 million clones, 90% to 95% seen once. V lost 7 bases and J lost 2, with 15 bases in between. There are 14 residues in the CDR3. Germline lookup yields CDR1 SGHVS and CDR2 FQNEAQ. The naive CD8 fraction comprised CD45RO-negative cells positively selected for CCR7 and excluded terminally differentiated effector memory CD45RA+ cells. The material sequenced was naive CD8+ T cells from PBMCs. The clonotype originates from a man younger than 30 in good health. Some clones in this sample may be carry-over from other donors' samples. The V call is TRBV7-8, the J call TRBJ2-7, with a possible D match to TRBD2 (7 bases). CDR3 sequence reads: CASTLGEGAYEQYF. DNA for the CDR3: TGTGCCAGCACCCTAGGGGAGGGGGCCTACGAGCAGTACTTC.